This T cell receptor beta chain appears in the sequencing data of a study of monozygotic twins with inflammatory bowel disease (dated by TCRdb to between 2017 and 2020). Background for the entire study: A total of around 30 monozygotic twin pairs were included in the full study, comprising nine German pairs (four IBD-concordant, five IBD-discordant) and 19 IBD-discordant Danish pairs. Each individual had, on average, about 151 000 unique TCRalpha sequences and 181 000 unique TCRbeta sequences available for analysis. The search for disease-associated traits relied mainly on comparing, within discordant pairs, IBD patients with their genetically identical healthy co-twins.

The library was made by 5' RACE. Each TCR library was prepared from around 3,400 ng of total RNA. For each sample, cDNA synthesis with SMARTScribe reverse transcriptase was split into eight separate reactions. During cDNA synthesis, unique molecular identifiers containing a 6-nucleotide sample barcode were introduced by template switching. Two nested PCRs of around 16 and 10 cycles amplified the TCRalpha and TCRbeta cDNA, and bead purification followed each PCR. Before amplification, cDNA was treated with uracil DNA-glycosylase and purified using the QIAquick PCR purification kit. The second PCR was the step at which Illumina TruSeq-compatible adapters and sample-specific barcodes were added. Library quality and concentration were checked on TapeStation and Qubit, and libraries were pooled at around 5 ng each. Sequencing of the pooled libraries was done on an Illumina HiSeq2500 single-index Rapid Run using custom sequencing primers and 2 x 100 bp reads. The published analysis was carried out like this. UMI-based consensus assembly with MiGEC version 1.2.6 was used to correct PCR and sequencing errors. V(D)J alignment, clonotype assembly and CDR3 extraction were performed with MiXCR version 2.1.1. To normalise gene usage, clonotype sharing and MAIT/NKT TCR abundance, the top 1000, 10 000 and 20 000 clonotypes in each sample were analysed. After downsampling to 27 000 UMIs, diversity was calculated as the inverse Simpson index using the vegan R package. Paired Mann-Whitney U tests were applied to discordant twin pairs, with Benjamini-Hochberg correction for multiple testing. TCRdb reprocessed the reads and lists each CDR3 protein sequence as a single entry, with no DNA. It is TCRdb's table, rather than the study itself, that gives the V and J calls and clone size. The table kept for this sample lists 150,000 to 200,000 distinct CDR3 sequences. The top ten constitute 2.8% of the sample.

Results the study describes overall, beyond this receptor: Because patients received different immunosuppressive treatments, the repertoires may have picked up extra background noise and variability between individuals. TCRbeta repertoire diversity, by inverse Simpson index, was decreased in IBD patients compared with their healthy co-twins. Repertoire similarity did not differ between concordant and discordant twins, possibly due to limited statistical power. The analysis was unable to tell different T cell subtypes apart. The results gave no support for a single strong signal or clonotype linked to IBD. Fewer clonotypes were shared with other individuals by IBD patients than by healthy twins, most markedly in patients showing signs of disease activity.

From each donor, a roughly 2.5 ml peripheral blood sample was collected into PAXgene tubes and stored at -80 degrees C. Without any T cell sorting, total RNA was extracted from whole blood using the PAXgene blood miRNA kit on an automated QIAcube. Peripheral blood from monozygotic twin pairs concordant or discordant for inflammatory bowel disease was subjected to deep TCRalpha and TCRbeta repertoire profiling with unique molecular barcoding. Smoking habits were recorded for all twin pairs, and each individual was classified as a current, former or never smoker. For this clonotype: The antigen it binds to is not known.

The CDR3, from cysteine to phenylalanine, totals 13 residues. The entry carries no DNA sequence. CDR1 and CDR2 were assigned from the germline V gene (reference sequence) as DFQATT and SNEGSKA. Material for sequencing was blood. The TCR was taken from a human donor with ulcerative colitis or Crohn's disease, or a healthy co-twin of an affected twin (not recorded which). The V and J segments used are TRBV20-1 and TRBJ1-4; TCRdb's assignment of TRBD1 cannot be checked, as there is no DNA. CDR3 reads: CSASGGTNEKLFF.